The 7 T cell receptor beta chains below all came from one sample that was sequenced in a study of cytomegalovirus exposure and HLA in healthy donors. This PCR relied on a set of 60 Vbeta primers and 13 Jbeta primers. The protocol was immunoSEQ multiplex PCR, while the TCRdb copy is restricted to in-frame clones and leaves out a portion. Altogether 62,000 or so clones are present, 83% being singletons, with the ten largest covering roughly 4%. The sequencing input was PBMCs. The receptor set was obtained from a young man in good health and CMV-seronegative.

The CDR3 DNA reads TGCGCCAGCAGGACCGGGACTACGAACTACGAGCAGTACTTC. As protein: CASRTGTTNYEQYF. The chain combines TRBV5-1 with TRBJ2-7; 7 bases line up with TRBD2. The junction had 8 bases not matched to a gene; V was cut back by 5 bases and J by 3 bases. The CDR3 loop spans 14 amino acids. Germline CDR1 reads SGHRS; CDR2 reads YFSETQ.

The rearrangement links TRBV11-2 to TRBJ2-7, with TRBD2 matching over 7 bases. CDR1 and CDR2 from the germline V gene are SGHAT and FQNNGV. V was pared by 1 base and J by 1 base, with 10 bases of the junction left unmatched. CDR3 length: 17 residues. CDR3 amino acids: CASSLGGVAGDSYEQYF. In nucleotides, the CDR3 is TGTGCCAGCAGCTTAGGAGGTGTAGCGGGCGATTCCTACGAGCAGTACTTC. The complete variable domain, with remaining parts taken from reference TRBV11-2 and TRBJ2-7, reads EAGVAQSPRYKIIEKRQSVAFWCNPISGHATLYWYQQILGQGPKLLIQFQNNGVVDDSQLPKDRFSAERLKGVDSTLKIQPAKLEDSAVYLCASSLGGVAGDSYEQYFGPGTRLTVT.

The chain joins TRBV29-1 to TRBJ2-5; perhaps TRBD2 as D (5 bases). Germline CDR1 reads SQVTM; CDR2 reads ANQGSEA. Trimming cost V 4 bases and J 7 bases, with 16 bases left between them. The CDR3 is 13 amino acids. CDR3 sequence (DNA): TGCAGCGTTGGGGCAACCTATCGGGGGACCCAGTACTTC. It translates to CSVGATYRGTQYF.

This clone is a singleton in its sample. CDR3 in amino acids: CASSFSSDAYEQYF. The CDR3 coding sequence is TGTGCCAGCAGCTTCTCTAGCGACGCCTACGAGCAGTACTTC. This chain uses TRBV7-9 with TRBJ2-7; weak D call: TRBD2 (6 bases). CDR1 is SEHNR, CDR2 FQNEAQ, per germline (reference sequence). The CDR3 runs to 14 residues. V lost 3 bases and J lost 2, with 11 bases in between.

V is TRBV12-5 and J is TRBJ2-6; 9 positions agree with TRBD1. Trimming cost V 0 bases and J 0 bases; bases outside gene matches: 6. This CDR3 comprises 19 residues. In germline, CDR1 is LGHNT, CDR2 FRNRAP. The CDR3 bases are TGTGCTAGTGGTTTGGTAAGACAGGGGGTCAGCTCTGGGGCCAACGTCCTGACTTTC. It codes for CASGLVRQGVSSGANVLTF.

This rearrangement joins TRBV9 to TRBJ2-2, with a weak D call TRBD2 (7 bases). The CDR3 has 16 residues. CDR1 and CDR2 (germline): SGDLS, YYNGEE. V was cut by 4 bases and J by 3 bases, with 16 bases left in between. As DNA, the CDR3 is TGTGCCAGCAGCCCTCCCGTAGGGGGGGACACCGGGGAGCTGTTTTTT. Amino acids: CASSPPVGGDTGELFF.

This clone was seen a few times. J is TRBJ2-3 and V is TRBV4-3, with TRBD2 matching over 12 bases. CDR3 size: 16 residues. The V gene end was trimmed by 1 base and the J gene end by 6 bases; junction bases not matched to a gene: 5. Germline V gives CDR1 LGHNA, CDR2 YSLEER. This chain's CDR3 is CASSQGTSGTRDTQYF. The CDR3, as DNA: TGCGCCAGCAGCCAAGGGACTAGCGGGACCCGGGATACGCAGTATTTT.